The rows below give T cell receptor beta chains drawn from one sample of a study of blood T cell repertoires in COVID-19. TCRdb's table, derived via immunoSEQ multiplex PCR, lists solely in-frame clones and lacks some. The table lists 200,000 to 250,000 clones, 80% to 90% of them singletons. The sample comprised PBMCs or T cells enriched from blood (not recorded which). These receptors all stem from a woman between 45 and 60 years old who had been exposed to COVID-19. CDR3s include the opening cysteine and the closing phenylalanine or tryptophan. Fields, in order: J gene, clone size, V gene, D gene, CDR3 DNA, CDR3 protein. D genes are given only for firm matches. The size entry is marked missing in some rows and otherwise reads once, few, many or a size class.

J gene: TRBJ1-5; clone size: -; V gene: TRBV7-2; D gene: -; CDR3 DNA: TGTGCCAGCAGCTTAGGCTTCGGGGAGATTAGCAATCAGCCCCAGCATTTT; CDR3 protein: CASSLGFGEISNQPQHF
J gene: TRBJ1-2; clone size: -; V gene: TRBV29-1; D gene: -; CDR3 DNA: TGCAGCGTTGGTGGGGTCCTTGGGGGGTATGGCTACACCTTC; CDR3 protein: CSVGGVLGGYGYTF
J gene: TRBJ1-4; clone size: -; V gene: TRBV9; D gene: -; CDR3 DNA: TGTGCCAGCAGCGTATCTCCTAATGAAAAACTGTTTTTT; CDR3 protein: CASSVSPNEKLFF
J gene: TRBJ2-1; clone size: -; V gene: TRBV19; D gene: TRBD2; CDR3 DNA: TGTGCCAGTAGTCCCGGACTAGCGGGGTCAAATGAGCAGTTCTTC; CDR3 protein: CASSPGLAGSNEQFF
J gene: TRBJ1-1; clone size: -; V gene: TRBV6-2/TRBV6-3; D gene: -; CDR3 DNA: TGTGCCAGCAGTTACCCCCCGGCCTCGCAAAGGGGGATGGCTTTCTTT; CDR3 protein: CASSYPPASQRGMAFF
J gene: TRBJ1-6; clone size: -; V gene: TRBV5-5; D gene: -; CDR3 DNA: TGTGCCAGCAGCCCGCGCCCATCAGGGTATCTACCCCTCCACTTT; CDR3 protein: CASSPRPSGYLPLHF
J gene: TRBJ2-3; clone size: -; V gene: TRBV6-6; D gene: TRBD2; CDR3 DNA: TGTGCCAGCAGTCCCCTCGGACTAGCGGGGGGCCGTCCAGATACGCAGTATTTT; CDR3 protein: CASSPLGLAGGRPDTQYF
J gene: TRBJ2-7; clone size: -; V gene: TRBV9; D gene: -; CDR3 DNA: TGTGCCAGCAGCGTAGGGCCTACTAGGCGGCAGTACTTC; CDR3 protein: CASSVGPTRRQYF
J gene: TRBJ2-1; clone size: -; V gene: TRBV4-3; D gene: -; CDR3 DNA: TGCGCCAGCAGCCAAGGGACCGCGGGGAATGAGCAGTTCTTC; CDR3 protein: CASSQGTAGNEQFF
J gene: TRBJ2-1; clone size: -; V gene: TRBV19; D gene: -; CDR3 DNA: TGTGCCAGTAGTCCCTCCCTTCAGGGGGGCCATGAGCAGTTCTTC; CDR3 protein: CASSPSLQGGHEQFF
J gene: TRBJ1-2; clone size: -; V gene: TRBV4-1; D gene: TRBD1; CDR3 DNA: TGCGCCAGCAGCCTAAAACAGGGGGCGGCTGCTAACTATGGCTACACCTTC; CDR3 protein: CASSLKQGAAANYGYTF
J gene: TRBJ2-7; clone size: -; V gene: TRBV6-5; D gene: TRBD2; CDR3 DNA: TGTGCCAGCAGTTCCGGGACTAGCATCTACGAGCAGTACTTC; CDR3 protein: CASSSGTSIYEQYF
J gene: TRBJ1-4; clone size: -; V gene: TRBV4-1; D gene: -; CDR3 DNA: TGCGCCAGCAGCCGCACCGGGACACCCTATGAAAAACTGTTTTTT; CDR3 protein: CASSRTGTPYEKLFF
J gene: TRBJ2-5; clone size: -; V gene: TRBV30; D gene: -; CDR3 DNA: TGTGCCTGGGGCTTGAGGTTTAGGGAGACCCAGTACTTC; CDR3 protein: CAWGLRFRETQYF
J gene: TRBJ2-7; clone size: -; V gene: TRBV6-5; D gene: TRBD2; CDR3 DNA: TGTGCCAGCAGGCGGGGAGGGAGGCCCTACGAGCAGTACTTC; CDR3 protein: CASRRGGRPYEQYF
J gene: TRBJ1-1; clone size: -; V gene: TRBV13; D gene: -; CDR3 DNA: TGTGCCAGCACCAAGGGAAGGGGTTTGAACACTGAAGCTTTCTTT; CDR3 protein: CASTKGRGLNTEAFF
J gene: TRBJ2-5; clone size: few; V gene: TRBV11-2; D gene: TRBD2; CDR3 DNA: TGTGCCAGCAGCGCCGTCGGGGGGGCAGGGACCCAGTACTTC; CDR3 protein: CASSAVGGAGTQYF
J gene: TRBJ1-1; clone size: -; V gene: TRBV5-5; D gene: -; CDR3 DNA: TGTGCCAGCAGCTTACGTCTGGGAGGTGTCGGCACTGAAGCTTTCTTT; CDR3 protein: CASSLRLGGVGTEAFF
J gene: TRBJ2-7; clone size: once; V gene: TRBV1; D gene: -; CDR3 DNA: TGCACCAGCAGCCAAGAGAAAGCGCCGGACTACGAGCAGTACTTC; CDR3 protein: CTSSQEKAPDYEQYF
J gene: TRBJ1-1; clone size: -; V gene: TRBV5-6; D gene: -; CDR3 DNA: TGTGCCAGCAGCCCACAGGGTTGGAACACTGAAGCTTTCTTT; CDR3 protein: CASSPQGWNTEAFF
J gene: TRBJ1-2; clone size: -; V gene: TRBV5-3; D gene: TRBD1; CDR3 DNA: TGTGCCAGAAGCTTGACAGGGGGGGTAGGCTACACCTTC; CDR3 protein: CARSLTGGVGYTF
J gene: TRBJ2-5; clone size: once; V gene: TRBV14; D gene: TRBD1; CDR3 DNA: TGTGCCAGCAGCCCAGACAGGGTCCCTAGGGGGACCCAGTACTTC; CDR3 protein: CASSPDRVPRGTQYF
J gene: TRBJ1-5; clone size: -; V gene: TRBV7-8; D gene: -; CDR3 DNA: TGTGCCAGCAGCTTAGGTGAGAATAGCAATCAGCCCCAGCATTTT; CDR3 protein: CASSLGENSNQPQHF
J gene: TRBJ1-6; clone size: -; V gene: TRBV9; D gene: -; CDR3 DNA: TGTGCCAGCAGCGTACGGGGGAATAATTCACCCCTCCACTTT; CDR3 protein: CASSVRGNNSPLHF
J gene: TRBJ2-3; clone size: -; V gene: TRBV7-2; D gene: -; CDR3 DNA: TGTGCCAGCAGCTCGACCAGGAGGAGCGATACGCAGTATTTT; CDR3 protein: CASSSTRRSDTQYF
J gene: TRBJ1-1; clone size: -; V gene: TRBV5-1; D gene: TRBD1; CDR3 DNA: TGCGCCAGCAGCCTAGGACAGGGTAGAGGCACTGAAGCTTTCTTT; CDR3 protein: CASSLGQGRGTEAFF
J gene: TRBJ1-1; clone size: few; V gene: TRBV28; D gene: TRBD1; CDR3 DNA: TGTGCCAGCAGTTCAACAGGGGGGGGGAACACTGAAGCTTTCTTT; CDR3 protein: CASSSTGGGNTEAFF
J gene: TRBJ2-7; clone size: -; V gene: TRBV5-1; D gene: TRBD2; CDR3 DNA: TGCGCCAGCAGCTACGGACTAGCGGGGACCCTGAGCTCCTACGAGCAGTACTTC; CDR3 protein: CASSYGLAGTLSSYEQYF
J gene: TRBJ1-1; clone size: -; V gene: TRBV2; D gene: -; CDR3 DNA: TGTGCCAGCGCCGTTTGGCTGAACACTGAAGCTTTCTTT; CDR3 protein: CASAVWLNTEAFF
J gene: TRBJ1-3; clone size: -; V gene: TRBV5-1; D gene: TRBD1; CDR3 DNA: TGCGCCAGCAGCTTAACAGGGGATGGAAACACCATATATTTT; CDR3 protein: CASSLTGDGNTIYF
J gene: TRBJ1-5; clone size: -; V gene: TRBV24-1; D gene: TRBD1; CDR3 DNA: TGTGCCACTCAGGGGGGTCAGGGCAATCAGCCCCAGCATTTT; CDR3 protein: CATQGGQGNQPQHF
J gene: TRBJ1-6; clone size: -; V gene: TRBV3-1/TRBV3-2; D gene: -; CDR3 DNA: TGTGCCAGCAGCCAAAGGCTTTCACAGGGCGTTACACCCCTCCACTTT; CDR3 protein: CASSQRLSQGVTPLHF
J gene: TRBJ2-7; clone size: few; V gene: TRBV19; D gene: -; CDR3 DNA: TGTGCCAGTAGTGCCGCGACAGGTTCCTACGAGCAGTACTTC; CDR3 protein: CASSAATGSYEQYF
J gene: TRBJ1-1; clone size: -; V gene: TRBV21-1; D gene: -; CDR3 DNA: TGTGCCAGCAGCAAAGGATGGTGGTTGGGGGACAGGATTTGGGGTCGAACTGAAGCTTTCTTT; CDR3 protein: CASSKGWWLGDRIWGRTEAFF
J gene: TRBJ2-5; clone size: -; V gene: TRBV27; D gene: -; CDR3 DNA: TGTGCCAGCAGTTTAGCAGGGAAAGAGACCCAGTACTTC; CDR3 protein: CASSLAGKETQYF
J gene: TRBJ1-5; clone size: -; V gene: TRBV4-1; D gene: TRBD1; CDR3 DNA: TGCGCCAGCAGCCAAGACCACACCGGGACAGCTTACAATCAGCCCCAGCATTTT; CDR3 protein: CASSQDHTGTAYNQPQHF
J gene: TRBJ1-3; clone size: -; V gene: TRBV2; D gene: TRBD1; CDR3 DNA: TGTGCCAGCATGTTCGACAGGGCAGGAAACACCATATATTTT; CDR3 protein: CASMFDRAGNTIYF
J gene: TRBJ1-3; clone size: -; V gene: TRBV15; D gene: -; CDR3 DNA: TGTGCCACCAGCAGAGGACAGGTGAACTCTGGAAACACCATATATTTT; CDR3 protein: CATSRGQVNSGNTIYF
J gene: TRBJ1-1; clone size: few; V gene: TRBV18; D gene: -; CDR3 DNA: TGTGCCAGCTCACCCAGACGAGAGGGAACTGAAGCTTTCTTT; CDR3 protein: CASSPRREGTEAFF
J gene: TRBJ2-1; clone size: few; V gene: TRBV5-1; D gene: TRBD2; CDR3 DNA: TGCGCCAGCAGCCCACAGTCTAGCGGGGCCTACAATGAGCAGTTCTTC; CDR3 protein: CASSPQSSGAYNEQFF
J gene: TRBJ1-2; clone size: -; V gene: TRBV21-1; D gene: -; CDR3 DNA: TGTGCCAGCCCTAGAGGGGTTGGGACTTGCACCTTC; CDR3 protein: CASPRGVGTCTF
J gene: TRBJ1-1; clone size: once; V gene: TRBV18; D gene: TRBD1; CDR3 DNA: TGTGCCAGCTCTCCATTCGGGACAGGGACTGAAGCTTTCTTT; CDR3 protein: CASSPFGTGTEAFF
J gene: TRBJ2-2; clone size: -; V gene: TRBV6-5; D gene: -; CDR3 DNA: TGTGCCAGCATACGAGAAGAGGCGGCCGGGGAGCTGTTTTTT; CDR3 protein: CASIREEAAGELFF
J gene: TRBJ2-7; clone size: -; V gene: TRBV29-1; D gene: -; CDR3 DNA: TGCAGCGTTGGCCCCTCGGGCTACGAGCAGTACTTC; CDR3 protein: CSVGPSGYEQYF
J gene: TRBJ1-4; clone size: -; V gene: TRBV3-1/TRBV3-2; D gene: -; CDR3 DNA: TGTGCCAGCAGCGGTTCCGGGTCCTCCTCTGAAAAACTGTTTTTT; CDR3 protein: CASSGSGSSSEKLFF
J gene: TRBJ1-1; clone size: -; V gene: TRBV13; D gene: TRBD1; CDR3 DNA: TGTGCCAGCAGCACAATGGACAGGGGGCGAACTGAAGCTTTCTTT; CDR3 protein: CASSTMDRGRTEAFF
J gene: TRBJ1-2; clone size: -; V gene: TRBV7-2; D gene: -; CDR3 DNA: TGTGCCAGCAGCTTCGAGGCGTCACGGGGCTACACCTTC; CDR3 protein: CASSFEASRGYTF
J gene: TRBJ1-4; clone size: -; V gene: TRBV19; D gene: -; CDR3 DNA: TGTGCCAGTAGTACCACCGGGACTGTGGGTGAAAAACTGTTTTTT; CDR3 protein: CASSTTGTVGEKLFF
J gene: TRBJ2-3; clone size: -; V gene: TRBV9; D gene: -; CDR3 DNA: TGTGCCAGCAGCCACACAGATACGCAGTATTTT; CDR3 protein: CASSHTDTQYF
J gene: TRBJ1-1; clone size: -; V gene: TRBV5-1; D gene: -; CDR3 DNA: TGCGCCAGCAGCTCCTATATGAACACTGAAGCTTTCTTT; CDR3 protein: CASSSYMNTEAFF
J gene: TRBJ2-1; clone size: -; V gene: TRBV7-3; D gene: TRBD2; CDR3 DNA: TGTGCCAGCAGCTCCGGACTAGTCGATGAGCAGTTCTTC; CDR3 protein: CASSSGLVDEQFF
J gene: TRBJ2-6; clone size: once; V gene: TRBV24-1; D gene: -; CDR3 DNA: TGTGCCACCAGTGACTCCTCCGTCGGGGCCAACGTCCTGACTTTC; CDR3 protein: CATSDSSVGANVLTF
J gene: TRBJ1-1; clone size: -; V gene: TRBV2; D gene: TRBD1; CDR3 DNA: TGTGCCAGCACTGTACAGGGGGCTCGTGCTGAAGCTTTCTTT; CDR3 protein: CASTVQGARAEAFF